Each of the 14 T cell receptor beta chains below was sequenced from the same sample in a study of blood T cells in healthy people across ages. For the second PCR, which ran for about 6 to 11 cycles, a sample-barcoded 5' primer and a J-beta primer mix were used. One entry per CDR3 protein results from TCRdb running MiXCR on the 5' RACE reads. This sample yields 700,000 or so distinct CDR3 sequences, of which around a fifth are seen a single time; roughly a fifth belongs to the top ten. Sequenced material: blood. The receptors were gathered from a man aged 65 to 85 in good health.

As for this clonotype: The germline gene is not matched at one end of the junction; a read error may be the cause. V and J are TRBV12-3 or TRBV12-4 and TRBJ2-2; 8 nucleotides agree with TRBD1. CDR3 size: 11 residues. The CDR3 nucleotides read TGTGCCAGCAGAAACAGGGGGGAGCCGTTTTTT. Its translation is CASRNRGEPFF.

This clonotype came up a few times. The chain links TRBV12-3 or TRBV12-4 to TRBJ2-2, with D possibly matching TRBD1 (6 bases). V was cut by 3 bases and J by 0 bases, with 11 bases left in between. The CDR3 sequence is 16 residues long. The CDR3 DNA reads as TGTGCCAGCAGTTTTGGACAGACCACGAACACCGGGGAGCTGTTTTTT. Translated: CASSFGQTTNTGELFF.

This sequence joins TRBV27 and TRBJ1-5; D possibly corresponds to TRBD1 (5 bases). The CDR3 is 13 amino acids. V was cut by 6 bases and J by 4 bases, with 10 bases left in between. Germline V CDR1 and CDR2: MNHEY, SMNVEV (reference sequence). The CDR3 region is CASSGRTNQPQHF. In nucleotides, the CDR3 is TGTGCCAGCAGCGGACGGACAAATCAGCCCCAGCATTTT.

This chain uses TRBV15 with TRBJ2-7; D gene unclear. CDR3 size: 15 residues. The ends were cut back, 1 base at V and 0 bases at J, with 10 bases in the middle. Per the germline V gene, CDR1 is LNHNV and CDR2 is YYDKDF (reference sequence). CDR3 amino acids: CATSRGELISYEQYF. DNA of the CDR3: TGTGCCACCAGCAGAGGGGAACTTATCTCCTACGAGCAGTACTTC.

This chain joins TRBV5-1 and TRBJ2-1, with TRBD2 as a possible D gene (5 bases). Germline V CDR1 and CDR2: SGHRS, YFSETQ. Trimming pared 3 bases from V and 2 bases from J, leaving 15 bases between. The CDR3 sequence is 16 residues long. This CDR3 reads CASSSGFSDPYNEQFF. The CDR3 DNA reads TGCGCCAGCAGCTCCGGATTTAGCGACCCCTACAATGAGCAGTTCTTC.

This clonotype appeared a few times. V gene TRBV2 combines with J gene TRBJ2-3; D ambiguous. Trimming cost V 4 bases and J 15 bases, with 17 bases left between them. The CDR3 spans 12 residues. Germline V gene lookup returns CDR1 SNHLY and CDR2 FYNNEI. The CDR3 DNA reads as TGTGCCAGCAGTGGTAACCGCCAGAACCCCTATTTT. Its protein is CASSGNRQNPYF. Together with reference TRBV2 and TRBJ2-3, the CDR3 gives the full variable domain: EPEVTQTPSHQVTQMGQEVILRCVPISNHLYFYWYRQILGQKVEFLVSFYNNEISEKSEIFDDQFSVERPDGSNFTLKIRSTKLEDSAMYFCASSGNRQNPYFGPGTRLTVL.

This clonotype has a handful of counts. The chain joins TRBV4-1 to TRBJ2-3; D possibly corresponds to TRBD2 (6 bases). The ends were cut back, 2 bases at V and 1 base at J, with 16 bases in the middle. The CDR3 covers 17 residues. Germline V gives CDR1 MGHRA, CDR2 YSYEKL. The DNA for the CDR3 is TGCGCCAGCAGCCAAAAACCCCTGGGCGGGGGCACAGATACGCAGTATTTT. Encoded protein: CASSQKPLGGGTDTQYF.

This clonotype was seen a handful of times. The genes are TRBV2 and TRBJ2-1; D possibly corresponds to TRBD2 (5 bases). V shed 11 bases and J shed 5 bases, with 16 bases lying between them. Germline CDR1 and CDR2: SNHLY and FYNNEI. The CDR3 spans 13 residues. The CDR3 bases are TGTGCCGGCCACGGCGACGGGAACAATGAGCAGTTCTTC. Translated: CAGHGDGNNEQFF.

The chain uses TRBV6-1 and TRBJ2-6; 9 bases align to TRBD1. Looked up from germline, CDR1 is MNHNS and CDR2 is SASEGT. The V segment lost 4 bases and the J segment 0 bases; nucleotides outside the gene matches: 7. There are 18 residues in the CDR3. The CDR3 region is CASSARQGESSGANVLTF. The CDR3 nucleotides are TGTGCCAGCAGTGCCAGACAGGGGGAATCCTCTGGGGCCAACGTCCTGACTTTC.

This clonotype was seen repeatedly, ten times or more. The V and J genes are TRBV25-1 and TRBJ1-6; D gene ambiguous. V was cut by 4 bases and J by 0 bases, with 10 bases left in between. The CDR3 length is 16 residues. CDR1 MGHDK and CDR2 SYGVNS come from the germline V gene. The CDR3 DNA sequence: TGTGCCAGCAGTGGGGTCTTGGGCTCCTATAATTCACCCCTCCACTTT. Amino acids: CASSGVLGSYNSPLHF.

V gene TRBV4-2 combines with J gene TRBJ2-5, with a possible D match to TRBD1 (5 bases). CDR1 LGHNA and CDR2 YNFKEQ come from the germline V gene. V lost 0 bases, J lost 4 bases, and 18 bases lay in between. The CDR3 runs to 17 residues. The CDR3 DNA reads TGTGCCAGCAGCCAAGAAGGTAGCAGGGTGGGTGGAGAGACCCAGTACTTC. Translated, it gives CASSQEGSRVGGETQYF.

The rearrangement links TRBV12-5 to TRBJ1-5; 8 nucleotides agree with TRBD1. After removal of 0 bases from V and 0 bases from J, the junction contained 10 bases not matched to a gene. The CDR3 extends over 19 amino acids. Per germline, CDR1 LGHNT and CDR2 FRNRAP. As DNA, the CDR3 is TGTGCTAGTGGTTTGGTACCGGGACAGGATAATAATAGCAATCAGCCCCAGCATTTT. Amino acid sequence: CASGLVPGQDNNSNQPQHF.

Turning to this clonotype: At one boundary the junction diverges from the germline segment, which might be a read error. The chain carries TRBV12-3 or TRBV12-4 and TRBJ2-7; perhaps TRBD1 as D (6 bases). There are 11 residues in the CDR3. The CDR3 DNA sequence: TGTGCCAGCTCCGCAACAGGGTGGAGGTTCTTC. Its translation: CASSATGWRFF.

The V call is TRBV28, the J call TRBJ2-5; D is undetermined. From germline, CDR1 is MDHEN and CDR2 SYDVKM. With 2 bases removed from V and 7 bases from J, the gap between germline ends came to 14 bases. CDR3 size: 14 residues. The CDR3 nucleotides are TGTGCCAGCAGTTTAGGGTCGACGCTAGTGACCCAGTACTTC. Amino acids: CASSLGSTLVTQYF.